This TCR beta chain was profiled in a study of cytomegalovirus exposure and HLA in healthy donors. The PCR employed 60 Vbeta primers together with 13 Jbeta primers. Profiled with immunoSEQ multiplex PCR; TCRdb holds only in-frame clones, not every one. The table lists about 130,000 clones, 73% of them singletons. This sequence originates from a woman aged 40 to 55 in good health and CMV-seropositive. The sequenced material came from PBMCs.

The CDR3 nucleotides read TGTGCCAGCAGTGCATACAGCACGAACACCGGGGAGCTGTTTTTT. It translates to CASSAYSTNTGELFF. The V gene is TRBV6-1, the J gene TRBJ2-2; D not certain. Deletions cut 4 bases from V and 0 bases from J, with 9 bases between. CDR1 is MNHNS and CDR2 is SASEGT in the germline V gene. The CDR3 extends over 15 amino acids.